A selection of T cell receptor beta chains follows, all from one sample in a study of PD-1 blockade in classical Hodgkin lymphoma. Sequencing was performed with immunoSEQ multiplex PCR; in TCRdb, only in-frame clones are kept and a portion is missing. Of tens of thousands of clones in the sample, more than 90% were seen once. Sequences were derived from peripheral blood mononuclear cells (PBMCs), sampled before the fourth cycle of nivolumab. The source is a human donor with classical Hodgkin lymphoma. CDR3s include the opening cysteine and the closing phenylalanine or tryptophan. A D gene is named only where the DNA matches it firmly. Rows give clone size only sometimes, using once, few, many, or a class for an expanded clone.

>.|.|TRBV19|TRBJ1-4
TGTGCCAGTAGTATACCCCAGGAGGAAAAACTGTTTTTT
CASSIPQEEKLFF
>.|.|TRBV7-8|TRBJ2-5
TGTGCCAGCAGCTTATTTGGGGGGCGGGGACCCGAAGAGACCCAGTACTTC
CASSLFGGRGPEETQYF
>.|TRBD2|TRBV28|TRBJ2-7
TGTGCCAGCAGCCCGGGAGGCTTATACGAGCAGTACTTC
CASSPGGLYEQYF
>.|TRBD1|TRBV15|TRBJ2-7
TGTGCCACCAGCCCACAGGGGGATGGCTACGAGCAGTACTTC
CATSPQGDGYEQYF
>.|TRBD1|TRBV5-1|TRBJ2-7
TGCGCCAGCAGCTTTACAGGGGCCGAGCAGTACTTC
CASSFTGAEQYF
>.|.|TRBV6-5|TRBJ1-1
TGTGCCAGCAGTTACTTGGGGAGTACTGAAGCTTTCTTT
CASSYLGSTEAFF
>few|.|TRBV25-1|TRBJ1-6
TGTGCCAGCAGTGAATATCGGGGCCGTAATTCACCCCTCCACTTT
CASSEYRGRNSPLHF
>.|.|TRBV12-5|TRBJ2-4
TGTGCTAGTAATACCCGCCGGGACATTCAGTACTTC
CASNTRRDIQYF
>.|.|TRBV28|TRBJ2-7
TGTGCCAGCAGTTTCCCCGTTCGTCCGTTATGGGGGGGCCAAGAATACGAGCAGTACTTC
CASSFPVRPLWGGQEYEQYF
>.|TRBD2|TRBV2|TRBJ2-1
TGTGCCAGCCTTATTTGGACTAGCGGGAGTACTGAGCAGTTCTTC
CASLIWTSGSTEQFF
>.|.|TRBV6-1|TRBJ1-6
TGTGCCAGCAGGGGGAACAGGGCGAATAATTCACCCCTCCACTTT
CASRGNRANNSPLHF
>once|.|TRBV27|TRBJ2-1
TGTGCCAGCAGTTTTCAGGGACCCTACAATGAGCAGTTCTTC
CASSFQGPYNEQFF
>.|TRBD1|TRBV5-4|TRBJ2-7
TGTGCCAGCAGCTCGGGACAGGGGACCCTCTACGAGCAGTACTTC
CASSSGQGTLYEQYF
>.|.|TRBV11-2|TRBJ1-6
TGTGCCAGCAGCTTAGATGCAGTTGCCAATTCACCCCTCCACTTT
CASSLDAVANSPLHF
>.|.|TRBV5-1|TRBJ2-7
TGCGCCAGCAGCCCACGGTCCACATCGGTCTACGAGCAGTACTTC
CASSPRSTSVYEQYF
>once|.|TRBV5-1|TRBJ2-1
TGCGCCAGCAGCCAGTCAAGTGAGCAGTTCTTC
CASSQSSEQFF
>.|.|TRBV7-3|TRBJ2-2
TGTGCCAGCAGCTCCCAGGCCATCGCGGGCTCTTCCGGGGAGCTGTTTTTT
CASSSQAIAGSSGELFF
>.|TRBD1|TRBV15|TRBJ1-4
TGTGCCACCAGCAGAGCCGGACAGGGGAATGAAAAACTGTTTTTT
CATSRAGQGNEKLFF
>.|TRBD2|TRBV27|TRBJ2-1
TGTGCCAGCAGTACTAGCGGGAGTTCTTACAATGAGCAGTTCTTC
CASSTSGSSYNEQFF
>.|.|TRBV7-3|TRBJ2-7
TGTGCCAGCAGCTTAGGGTCTAATTACGAGCAGTACTTC
CASSLGSNYEQYF
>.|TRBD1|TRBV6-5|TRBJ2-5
TGTGCCAGCACTACAGGGGTATCGGCAGAGACCCAGTACTTC
CASTTGVSAETQYF
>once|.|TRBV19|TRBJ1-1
TGTGCCAGTAGACACAGGGTCTTCGGATCATCCCTCCTTACTGAAGCTTTCTTT
CASRHRVFGSSLLTEAFF
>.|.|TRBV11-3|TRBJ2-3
TGTGCCAGCAGCCTTAGCGGTAAAAGCACAGATACGCAGTATTTT
CASSLSGKSTDTQYF
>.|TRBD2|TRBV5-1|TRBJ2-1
TGCGCCAGCAGCCCGGACGCCGGGACTAGCTCCTACAATGAGCAGTTCTTC
CASSPDAGTSSYNEQFF
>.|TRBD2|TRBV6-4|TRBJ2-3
TGTGCCAGCAGTGAAAATAGCGGGAGCCCCACAGATACGCAGTATTTT
CASSENSGSPTDTQYF
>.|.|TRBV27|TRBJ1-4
TGTGCCAGCAGTCCCCGGGAACGTAATGAAAAACTGTTTTTT
CASSPRERNEKLFF
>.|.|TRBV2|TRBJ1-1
TGTGCCAGCAGTGAAGAAGTGTACACTGAAGCTTTCTTT
CASSEEVYTEAFF
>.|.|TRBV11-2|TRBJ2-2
TGTGCCAGCAGCTTAGTTTTCATGAGGACCGGGGAGCTGTTTTTT
CASSLVFMRTGELFF
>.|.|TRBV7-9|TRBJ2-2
TGTGCCAGCAGCTTAGGCTGGGGACGGTTGAACACCGGGGAGCTGTTTTTT
CASSLGWGRLNTGELFF
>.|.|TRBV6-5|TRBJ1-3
TGTGCCAGCAGTTACTCGAGGGATTCTGGAAACACCATATATTTT
CASSYSRDSGNTIYF
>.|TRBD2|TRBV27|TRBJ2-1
TGTGCCAGCAGTTTTCGTAGCGGGCGGTACAATGAGCAGTTCTTC
CASSFRSGRYNEQFF
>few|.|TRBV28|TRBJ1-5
TGTGCCAGCAGTTTATCGGGTCTGGGCAATCAGCCCCAGCATTTT
CASSLSGLGNQPQHF